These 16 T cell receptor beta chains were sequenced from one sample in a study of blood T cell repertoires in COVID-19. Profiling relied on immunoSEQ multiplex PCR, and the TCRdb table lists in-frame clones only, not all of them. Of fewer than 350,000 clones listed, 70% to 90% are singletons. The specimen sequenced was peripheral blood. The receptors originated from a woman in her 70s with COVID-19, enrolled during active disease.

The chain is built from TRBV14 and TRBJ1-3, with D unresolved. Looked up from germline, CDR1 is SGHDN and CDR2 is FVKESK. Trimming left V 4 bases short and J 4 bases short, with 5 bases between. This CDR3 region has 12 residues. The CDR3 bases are TGTGCCAGCAGCCTAGTCGGAAACACCATATATTTT. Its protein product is CASSLVGNTIYF.

CDR3: CASMSDWHNEQFF. CDR3 DNA sequence: TGTGCCAGCATGTCAGACTGGCACAATGAGCAGTTCTTC. V usage is TRBV7-3 and J usage is TRBJ2-1; no clear D. The CDR3 totals 13 residues. The V gene lost 7 bases and the J gene lost 5 bases, with 12 bases spanning the gap. Per germline, CDR1 SGHTA and CDR2 FQGTGA.

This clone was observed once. The CDR3 spells CASSLRTGGDYGYTF. CDR3 bases: TGTGCCAGCAGCCTTCGGACAGGGGGGGACTATGGCTACACCTTC. This chain connects TRBV7-2 to TRBJ1-2, with TRBD1 identical over 10 bases. The germline CDR1 and CDR2 sequences are SGHTA and FQGNSA. The ends lost 5 bases at V and 3 bases at J; junction bases unmatched: 6. CDR3 length: 15 residues.

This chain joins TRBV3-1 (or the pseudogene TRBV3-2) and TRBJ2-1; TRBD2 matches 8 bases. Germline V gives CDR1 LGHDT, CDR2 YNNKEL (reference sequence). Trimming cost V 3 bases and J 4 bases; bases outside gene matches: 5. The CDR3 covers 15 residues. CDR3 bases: TGTGCCAGCAGCCACTCCGGGGGGGGATACAATGAGCAGTTCTTC. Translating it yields CASSHSGGGYNEQFF.

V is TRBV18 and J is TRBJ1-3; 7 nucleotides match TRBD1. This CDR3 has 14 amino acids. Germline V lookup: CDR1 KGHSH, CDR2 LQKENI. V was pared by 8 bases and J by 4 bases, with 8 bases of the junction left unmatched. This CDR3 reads CASTLTGAGNTIYF. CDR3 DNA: TGTGCCAGCACCTTAACAGGGGCAGGAAACACCATATATTTT.

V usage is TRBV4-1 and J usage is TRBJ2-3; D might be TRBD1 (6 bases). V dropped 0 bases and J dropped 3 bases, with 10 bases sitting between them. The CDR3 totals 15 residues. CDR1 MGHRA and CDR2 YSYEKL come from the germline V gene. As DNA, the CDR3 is TGCGCCAGCAGCCAAGATTTTACAGGGACAGATACGCAGTATTTT. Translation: CASSQDFTGTDTQYF.

The CDR3 loop reads CASSIGDSSSNQPQHF. The CDR3 nucleotides are TGTGCCAGTAGTATCGGGGACAGCTCTAGCAATCAGCCCCAGCATTTT. V and J are TRBV19 and TRBJ1-5, with 7 bases lining up with TRBD1. CDR3 length: 16 amino acids. The germline gives CDR1 LNHDA, CDR2 SQIVND (reference sequence). V shed 3 bases and J 0 bases; nucleotides not matched to a gene: 5.

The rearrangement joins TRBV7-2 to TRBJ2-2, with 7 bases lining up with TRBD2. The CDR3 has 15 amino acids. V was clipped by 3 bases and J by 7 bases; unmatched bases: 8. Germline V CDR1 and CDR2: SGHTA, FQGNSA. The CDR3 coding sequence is TGTGCCAGCAGCTTCAGGATGGGGGGGAACGGGGAGCTGTTTTTT. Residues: CASSFRMGGNGELFF.

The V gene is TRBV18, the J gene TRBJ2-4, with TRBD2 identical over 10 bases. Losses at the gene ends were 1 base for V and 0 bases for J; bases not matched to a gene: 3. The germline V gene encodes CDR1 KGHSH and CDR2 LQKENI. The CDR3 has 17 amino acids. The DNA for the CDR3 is TGTGCCAGCTCACCACTAGCGGGGGGTCTAGCCAAAAACATTCAGTACTTC. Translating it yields CASSPLAGGLAKNIQYF.

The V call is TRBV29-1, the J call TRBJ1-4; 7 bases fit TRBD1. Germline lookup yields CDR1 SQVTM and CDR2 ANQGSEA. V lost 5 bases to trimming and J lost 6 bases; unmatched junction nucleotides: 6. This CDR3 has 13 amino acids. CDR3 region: CSVSGGGDEKLFF. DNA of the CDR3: TGCAGCGTTTCAGGGGGTGGCGATGAAAAACTGTTTTTT.

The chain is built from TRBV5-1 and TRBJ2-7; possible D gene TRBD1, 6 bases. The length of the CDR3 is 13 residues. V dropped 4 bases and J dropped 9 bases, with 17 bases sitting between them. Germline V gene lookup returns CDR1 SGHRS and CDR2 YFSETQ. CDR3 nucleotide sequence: TGCGCCAGCAGCCTTACCGGGACACTCGGGCAGTACTTC. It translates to CASSLTGTLGQYF. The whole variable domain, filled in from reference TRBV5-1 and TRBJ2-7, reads KAGVTQTPRYLIKTRGQQVTLSCSPISGHRSVSWYQQTPGQGLQFLFEYFSETQRNKGNFPGRFSGRQFSNSRSEMNVSTLELGDSALYLCASSLTGTLGQYFGPGTRLTVT.

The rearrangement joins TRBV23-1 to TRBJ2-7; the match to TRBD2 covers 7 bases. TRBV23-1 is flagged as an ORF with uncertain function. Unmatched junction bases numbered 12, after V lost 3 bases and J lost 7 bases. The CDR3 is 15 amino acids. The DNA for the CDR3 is TGCGCCAGCAGTCAGGGGTGCGGGGGTTCCTGTGAGCAGTACTTC. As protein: CASSQGCGGSCEQYF.

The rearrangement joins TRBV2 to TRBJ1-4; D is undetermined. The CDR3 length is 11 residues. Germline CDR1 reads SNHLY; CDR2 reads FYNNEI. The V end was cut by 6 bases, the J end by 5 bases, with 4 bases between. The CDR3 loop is CASSVNEKLFF. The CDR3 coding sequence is TGTGCCAGCAGCGTAAATGAAAAACTGTTTTTT.

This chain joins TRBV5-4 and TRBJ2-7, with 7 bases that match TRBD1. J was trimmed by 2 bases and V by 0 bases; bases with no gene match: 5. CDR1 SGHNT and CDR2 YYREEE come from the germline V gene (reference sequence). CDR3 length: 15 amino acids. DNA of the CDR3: TGTGCCAGCAGCTTGGGACAGGGTCCGACCTACGAGCAGTACTTC. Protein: CASSLGQGPTYEQYF.

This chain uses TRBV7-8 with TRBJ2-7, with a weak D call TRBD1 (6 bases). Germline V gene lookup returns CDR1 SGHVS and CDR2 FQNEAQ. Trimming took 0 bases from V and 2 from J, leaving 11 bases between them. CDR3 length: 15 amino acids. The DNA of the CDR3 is TGTGCCAGCAGCTTAGCGACGGACAGCCCCTACGAGCAGTACTTC. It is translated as CASSLATDSPYEQYF.

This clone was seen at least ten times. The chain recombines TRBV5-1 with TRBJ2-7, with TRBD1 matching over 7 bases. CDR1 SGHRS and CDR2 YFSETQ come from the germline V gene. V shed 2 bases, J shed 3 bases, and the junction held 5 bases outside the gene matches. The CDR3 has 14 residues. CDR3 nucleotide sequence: TGCGCCAGCAGCTTCTCGGGACAGAGCTACGAGCAGTACTTC. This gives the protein CASSFSGQSYEQYF.